These 7 T cell receptor beta chains were sequenced from one sample in a study of molecular identifiers for immune sequencing clone quantification. A single record per CDR3 protein comes from TCRdb applying MiXCR to the PCR reads. This table has tens of thousands of distinct CDR3 sequences, nearly 25% appearing once. Sequencing was carried out using naive CD8+ T cells from blood, with Jurkat cell RNA spiked in. Specified subset: FACS-sorted CD8+CD4-CCR7+CD45RA+ naive T cells. Receptors originate from a human donor in good health. Some libraries in this study had Jurkat cell RNA spiked in.

Comments on this clonotype: An end of the junction does not agree with germline; a read error may underlie this. V and J are TRBV13 and TRBJ2-3, with D hard to call. There are 13 residues in the CDR3. Germline V gene data show CDR1 as PRHDT and CDR2 as FYEKMQ (reference sequence). CDR3 amino acids: CASSLADGDAQYF. The CDR3 region has the DNA TGTGCCAGCAGCTTGGCCGACGGAGATGCGCAGTATTTT.

About this clonotype itself: This sequence may be a read error, since a much larger clone differs from it by one base. The V call is TRBV6-6, the J call TRBJ2-5; TRBD2 matches at 12 bases. CDR1 MNHNY and CDR2 SVGAGI come from the germline V gene (reference sequence). The CDR3 has 17 residues. As DNA, the CDR3 is TGTGTCAGCAGTAACAGACTAGCGGGGGACCTCCAAGAGACCCAGTACTTC. Residues: CVSSNRLAGDLQETQYF.

In its sample, this clonotype was seen many times. V is TRBV19 and J is TRBJ1-1; D gene unclear. Trimming pared 2 bases from V and 0 bases from J, leaving 1 base between. The CDR3 extends over 12 amino acids. Germline V gives CDR1 LNHDA, CDR2 SQIVND (reference sequence). The CDR3 region is CASSILNTEAFF. Written as DNA, the CDR3 is TGTGCCAGTAGTATACTGAACACTGAAGCTTTCTTT.

A word on this clonotype: The conserved final phenylalanine or tryptophan is absent from the CDR3, which likely points to a read error. The rearrangement joins TRBV6-2 or TRBV6-3 to TRBJ1-1; no clear D gene. Trimming removed 5 bases at V and 6 bases at J, with 19 bases between. This CDR3 comprises 15 residues. CDR1 and CDR2 from the germline V gene are MNHEY and SVGEGT. The DNA for the CDR3 is TGTGCCAGCAGTAACGGACCAGGCTTCGAACCTGAAGCTTTCCTT. It specifies CASSNGPGFEPEAFL.

This clonotype was detected only a few times. CDR3 residues: CASGGGLVYEQYF. The CDR3 nucleotides read TGTGCCAGCGGGGGAGGACTAGTTTACGAGCAGTACTTC. The rearrangement joins TRBV14 to TRBJ2-7; 7 bases fit TRBD2. This CDR3 contains 13 residues. The germline CDR1 and CDR2 sequences are SGHDN and FVKESK. V shed 8 bases and J 4 bases; nucleotides not matched to a gene: 8.

In this sample, this clonotype turned up a few times. Relative to the germline gene, one junction end is altered; a read error may explain this. This sequence joins TRBV25-1 and TRBJ2-3, with a possible D match to TRBD2 (6 bases). The CDR3 consists of 13 residues. CDR1 is MGHDK, CDR2 SYGVNS, per germline. The chain's CDR3 is CARSTWGADTQYF. In nucleotides, the CDR3 is TGTGCCCGCAGTACATGGGGGGCAGATACGCAGTATTTT.

This clonotype was recorded at least ten times. This rearrangement joins TRBV7-9 to TRBJ2-2, with D possibly being TRBD1 (6 bases). Germline V gene lookup returns CDR1 SEHNR and CDR2 FQNEAQ (reference sequence). This CDR3 is built from 14 residues. V lost 4 bases, J lost 5 bases, and 11 bases lay in between. The CDR3, as DNA: TGTGCCAGCAGCTCCGTCGGACAGACCGGGGAGCTGTTTTTT. As protein: CASSSVGQTGELFF. The entire variable domain, with the rest obtained from reference TRBV7-9 and TRBJ2-2, is as follows: DTGVSQNPRHKITKRGQNVTFRCDPISEHNRLYWYRQTLGQGPEFLTYFQNEAQLEKSRLLSDRFSAERPKGSFSTLEIQRTEQGDSAMYLCASSSVGQTGELFFGEGSRLTVL.